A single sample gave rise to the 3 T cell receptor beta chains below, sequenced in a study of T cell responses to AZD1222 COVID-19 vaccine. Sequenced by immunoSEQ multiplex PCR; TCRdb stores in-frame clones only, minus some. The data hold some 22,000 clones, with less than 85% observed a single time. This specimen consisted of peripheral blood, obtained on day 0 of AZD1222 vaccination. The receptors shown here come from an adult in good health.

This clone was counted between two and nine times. The DNA for the CDR3 is TGTGCCAGCAGCTTCGAGGGCGGGGGCATTCAGTACTTC. Translation: CASSFEGGGIQYF. The V gene is TRBV7-9, the J gene TRBJ2-4, with 7 bases aligning to TRBD2. The junction had 5 bases not matched to a gene; V was cut back by 3 bases and J by 9 bases. Germline lookup yields CDR1 SEHNR and CDR2 FQNEAQ (reference sequence). There are 13 residues in the CDR3.

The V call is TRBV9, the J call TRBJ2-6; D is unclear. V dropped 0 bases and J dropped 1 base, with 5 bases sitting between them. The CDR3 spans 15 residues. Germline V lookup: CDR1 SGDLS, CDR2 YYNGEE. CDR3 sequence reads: CASSVEGSGANVLTF. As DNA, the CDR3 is TGTGCCAGCAGCGTAGAGGGTTCTGGGGCCAACGTCCTGACTTTC.

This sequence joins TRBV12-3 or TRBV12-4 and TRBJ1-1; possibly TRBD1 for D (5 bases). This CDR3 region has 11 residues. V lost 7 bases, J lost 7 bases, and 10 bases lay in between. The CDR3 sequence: CASITTGEAFF. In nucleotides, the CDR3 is TGTGCCAGCATCACAACAGGTGAAGCTTTCTTT.